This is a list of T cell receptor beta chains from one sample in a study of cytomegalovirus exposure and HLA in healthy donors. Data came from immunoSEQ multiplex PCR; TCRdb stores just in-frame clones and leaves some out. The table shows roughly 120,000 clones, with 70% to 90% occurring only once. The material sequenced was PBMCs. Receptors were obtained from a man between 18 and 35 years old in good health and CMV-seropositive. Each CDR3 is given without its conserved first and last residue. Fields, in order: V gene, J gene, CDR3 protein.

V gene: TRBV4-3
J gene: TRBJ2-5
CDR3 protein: ASSQAGGGVQETQY

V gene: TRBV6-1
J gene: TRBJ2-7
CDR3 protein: ASTKTGVAYEQY

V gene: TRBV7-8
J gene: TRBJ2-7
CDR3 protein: ASSLVGTSGRTLPYEQY

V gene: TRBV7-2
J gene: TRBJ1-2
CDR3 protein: ASSLGNSHYGYT

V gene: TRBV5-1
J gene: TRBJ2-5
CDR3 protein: ASSPASGSGGTQY

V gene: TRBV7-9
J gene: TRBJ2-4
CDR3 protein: ASSLGQLNIQY

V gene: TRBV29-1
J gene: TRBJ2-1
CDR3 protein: SVNLAGGPSYNEQF

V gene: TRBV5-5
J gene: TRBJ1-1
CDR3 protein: ASSAGGQTEAF

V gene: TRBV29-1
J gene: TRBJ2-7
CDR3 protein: SAATGGAGHEQY

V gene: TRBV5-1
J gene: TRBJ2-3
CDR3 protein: ASSLERFTY

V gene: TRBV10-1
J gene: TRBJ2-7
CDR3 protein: ASSELVGQGD

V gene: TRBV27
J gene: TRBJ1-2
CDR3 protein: ASSSAGGGYT

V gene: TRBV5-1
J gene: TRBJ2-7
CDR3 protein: ASSYGQGPSY

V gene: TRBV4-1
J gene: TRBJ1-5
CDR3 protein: ASSPSPIRDRNQPQH

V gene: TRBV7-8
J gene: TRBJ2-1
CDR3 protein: ASSLRLAGGHNEQF

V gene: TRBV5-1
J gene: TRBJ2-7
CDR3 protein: ASSLFEGGPYEQY

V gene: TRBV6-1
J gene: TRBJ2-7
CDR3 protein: ASSSGKGDYEQY

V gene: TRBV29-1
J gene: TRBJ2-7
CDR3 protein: SARTANSYEQY

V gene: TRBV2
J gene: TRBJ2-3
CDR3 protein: ASSYRGRSTDTQY

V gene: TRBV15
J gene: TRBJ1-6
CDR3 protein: ATSRAVYGISSYNSPLH

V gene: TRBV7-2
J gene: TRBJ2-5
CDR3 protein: ASSSGLALQETQY

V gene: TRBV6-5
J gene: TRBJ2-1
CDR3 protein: ASSYDVAGPYNEQF